This paragraph reports one T cell receptor (beta chain). Its matching antigen is unknown. Profiling relied on immunoSEQ multiplex PCR, and the TCRdb table lists in-frame clones only, not all of them. The table shows fewer than 300,000 clones, with around 87% occurring only once. The donors were part of the validation cohort of roughly 110 subjects. That cohort was separate from the first cohort, which comprised 670 or so subjects. The V and J ends lost 2 bases and 2 bases respectively, with 12 bases between them. Germline V gene data show CDR1 as MGHRA and CDR2 as YSYEKL. CDR3 length: 15 amino acids. This specimen comes from a study of cytomegalovirus exposure and HLA in healthy donors. Study background: The 100 to 150 validation repertoires matched the approximately 700 first-cohort repertoires in platform, a later analysis reported. Study-wide results and limits: That first-cohort TCR clusters tended to co-occur in the approximately 110 validation repertoires was found in a later analysis. Cytomegalovirus association was listed for around 170 TCR beta chains.

This TCR was sampled from a woman under 30 in good health and CMV-seronegative. The chain couples TRBV4-1 to TRBJ2-5; D unresolved. The sample was PBMCs. In DNA, the CDR3 is TGCGCCAGCAGCCAACCGTCGACAAGGCAAGAGACCCAGTACTTC. Its protein is CASSQPSTRQETQYF.